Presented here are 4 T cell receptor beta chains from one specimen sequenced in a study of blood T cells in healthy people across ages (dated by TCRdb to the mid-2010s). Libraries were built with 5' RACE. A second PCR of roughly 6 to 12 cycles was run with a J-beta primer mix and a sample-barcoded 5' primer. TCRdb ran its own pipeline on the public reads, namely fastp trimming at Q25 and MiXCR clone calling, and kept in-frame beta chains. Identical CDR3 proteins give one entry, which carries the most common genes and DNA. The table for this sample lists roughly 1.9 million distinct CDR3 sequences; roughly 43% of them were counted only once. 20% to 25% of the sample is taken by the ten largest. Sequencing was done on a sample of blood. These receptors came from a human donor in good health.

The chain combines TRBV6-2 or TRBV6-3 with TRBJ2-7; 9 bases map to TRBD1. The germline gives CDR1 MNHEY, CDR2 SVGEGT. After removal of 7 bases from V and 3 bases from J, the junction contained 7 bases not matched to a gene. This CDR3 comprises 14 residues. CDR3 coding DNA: TGTGCCAGCAAAAGGACAGGGGATCGCTACGAGCAGTACTTC. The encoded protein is CASKRTGDRYEQYF.

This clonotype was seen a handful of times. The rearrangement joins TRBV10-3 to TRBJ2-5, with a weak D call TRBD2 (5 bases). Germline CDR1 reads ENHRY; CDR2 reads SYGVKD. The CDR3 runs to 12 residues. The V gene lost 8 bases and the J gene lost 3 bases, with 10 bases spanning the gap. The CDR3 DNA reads TGTGCCATCGGCCTAGCAGAAGAGACCCAGTACTTC. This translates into CAIGLAEETQYF.

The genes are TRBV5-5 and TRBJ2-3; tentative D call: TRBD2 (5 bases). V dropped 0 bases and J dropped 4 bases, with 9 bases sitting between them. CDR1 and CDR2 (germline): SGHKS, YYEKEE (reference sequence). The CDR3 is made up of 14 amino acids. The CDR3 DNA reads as TGTGCCAGCAGCTTGGAACTAGGCTCAGATACGCAGTATTTT. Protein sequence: CASSLELGSDTQYF.

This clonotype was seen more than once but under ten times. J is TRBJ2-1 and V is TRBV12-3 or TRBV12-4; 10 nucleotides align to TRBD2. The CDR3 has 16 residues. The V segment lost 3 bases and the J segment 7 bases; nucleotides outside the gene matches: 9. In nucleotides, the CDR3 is TGTGCCAGCAGTTTGGAAGCGGGGGGGCCTCAGAATGAGCAGTTCTTC. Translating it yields CASSLEAGGPQNEQFF.